This T cell receptor beta chain was sequenced in a study of beta chain features in type 1 diabetes. General study findings and limits: Among all four CD4+ subsets, Type 1 diabetes patients had TCRB CDR3s that were moderately but significantly shorter. The similarity of naive, central memory and Treg TCRB repertoires appeared greater among patients than among healthy donors.

As for this clone: Its antigen remains unidentified.

The CDR3 has 17 residues. V was pared by 2 bases and J by 7 bases, with 26 bases between. Germline values: CDR1 GTSNPN, CDR2 SVGIG (reference sequence). Since all of the isolated RNA was reverse transcribed, expressed TCRB transcripts were what got sequenced. Only in-frame clones appear in the TCRdb table, and some are missing; sequencing was by immunoSEQ multiplex PCR. The sample has some 160,000 clones, approximately 10% seen once. This receptor was identified in a woman in her 30s with type 1 diabetes. The source material was central memory CD4+ T cells from blood. The chain uses TRBV30 and TRBJ1-2; weak D call: TRBD1 (6 bases). The CDR3 bases are TGTGCCTGGAGTTCGTTTTCGGCGCACAGGGCAACTGGTGGCTACACCTTC. Translation: CAWSSFSAHRATGGYTF.